This is a list of T cell receptor beta chains from one sample in a study of technical replicates of blood from several donors. Profiling relied on immunoSEQ multiplex PCR, and the TCRdb table lists in-frame clones only, not all of them. This sample has under 100,000 clones, with 86% found just once. Source material: PBMCs. These receptors all stem from a human donor in good health. Some clones in this sample may be carry-over from other donors' samples. Both conserved end residues are part of each CDR3. D genes are given only for firm matches. Some rows have no size entry. The others give once, few or many, or a class for an expanded clone.

d_gene,abundance,j_gene,v_gene,CDR3nt,CDR3aa
-,-,TRBJ1-5,TRBV7-2,TGTGCCAGCAGCTTAGTAGTGAGCAATCAGCCCCAGCATTTT,CASSLVVSNQPQHF
TRBD1,-,TRBJ2-3,TRBV4-1,TGCGCCAGCAGCCCACAGGGGGCGGGCACAGATACGCAGTATTTT,CASSPQGAGTDTQYF
TRBD1,-,TRBJ1-1,TRBV28,TGTGCCAGCAGGCCAGGGACAGCGCAAGGGCGGACTGAAGCTTTCTTT,CASRPGTAQGRTEAFF
TRBD1,-,TRBJ2-7,TRBV2,TGTGCCAGCAGTGAAATAGGGGGCCACGAGCAGTACTTC,CASSEIGGHEQYF
-,-,TRBJ2-7,TRBV29-1,TGCAGCGTGAGGGATTTCGAGCAGTACTTC,CSVRDFEQYF
-,-,TRBJ2-1,TRBV7-2,TGTGCCAGCAGCCCCCCCTCGGGAGTGGAGTTCTTC,CASSPPSGVEFF
-,-,TRBJ2-7,TRBV6-6,TGTGCCAGCAGGATGAGGGAGGCAACCTACGAGCAGTACTTC,CASRMREATYEQYF
-,-,TRBJ2-5,TRBV5-6,TGTGCCAGCAGCTTGGCGACAGTATTGGCCCAGTACTTC,CASSLATVLAQYF
TRBD1,-,TRBJ2-7,TRBV15,TGTGCCACCAGCAGCGGGACAGGGGGCAACGAGCAGTACTTC,CATSSGTGGNEQYF
TRBD1,-,TRBJ1-6,TRBV5-1,TGCGCCAGCAGCGCGACAGGGACGAATTCACCCCTCCACTTT,CASSATGTNSPLHF
-,-,TRBJ1-4,TRBV5-1,TGCGCCAGCAGCTTGGGCCCGGGGGAGGAAAAACTGTTTTTT,CASSLGPGEEKLFF
-,-,TRBJ1-1,TRBV11-2,TGTGCCAGCAGCTTAGACGGCACTGAAGCTTTCTTT,CASSLDGTEAFF
-,-,TRBJ2-1,TRBV6-6,TGTGCCAGCAGTTACTCCCTAGCGCTCAATGAGCAGTTCTTC,CASSYSLALNEQFF
-,once,TRBJ2-3,TRBV11-2,TGTGCCAGCAGCTTGGGGGTAGGGACTGCAGATACGCAGTATTTT,CASSLGVGTADTQYF
TRBD2,-,TRBJ2-1,TRBV15,TGTGCCACCAGCAGGCCGACTAGCTTGAATGAGCAGTTCTTC,CATSRPTSLNEQFF
TRBD1,-,TRBJ2-4,TRBV27,TGTGCCAGCGCCCGGGGGCAGGGGGCATGGGAAAACATTCAGTACTTC,CASARGQGAWENIQYF
TRBD2,-,TRBJ2-3,TRBV19,TGTGCCACCAGGTGGCGGGGGGCCAGCACAGATACGCAGTATTTT,CATRWRGASTDTQYF
-,-,TRBJ1-4,TRBV7-9,TGTGCCAGCAGCGACAGTGGATCTGAAAAACTGTTTTTT,CASSDSGSEKLFF
TRBD2,-,TRBJ2-4,TRBV5-1,TGCGCCAGCAGCGGGGGGACTAGCGCCAAAAACATTCAGTACTTC,CASSGGTSAKNIQYF
TRBD1,-,TRBJ1-1,TRBV5-4,TGTGCCAGCAGCTCCGCCCGGGACAGGGTTAACACTGAAGCTTTCTTT,CASSSARDRVNTEAFF
TRBD2,-,TRBJ2-1,TRBV7-8,TGTGCCAGCAGCCTGACTAGCGGGAGCGGTGAGCAGTTCTTC,CASSLTSGSGEQFF
TRBD1,-,TRBJ1-5,TRBV7-2,TGTGCCAGCAGCTTGTTACCACAGGGGGGCAATCAGCCCCAGCATTTT,CASSLLPQGGNQPQHF
-,-,TRBJ2-6,TRBV5-1,TGCGCCAGCAGCTTGCCAGGGTCGGCCGGGGCCAACGTCCTGACTTTC,CASSLPGSAGANVLTF
-,-,TRBJ1-1,TRBV7-8,TGTGCCAGCAGCTTAGTTGGGGGCATGAACACTGAAGCTTTCTTT,CASSLVGGMNTEAFF
-,-,TRBJ1-2,TRBV19,TGTGCCAGTAGTACTCGGGACTTCTATGGCTACACCTTC,CASSTRDFYGYTF
-,-,TRBJ1-4,TRBV7-2,TGTGCCAGCAGCCCATGGGGCGAAAAACTGTTTTTT,CASSPWGEKLFF
TRBD2,once,TRBJ2-1,TRBV5-1,TGCGCCAGCAGCTTGAGGGGAGCGGGGGCCACGGCAAATGAGCAGTTCTTC,CASSLRGAGATANEQFF
-,-,TRBJ2-7,TRBV27,TGTGCCAGCAGTCGGGACATAGGAGACGAGCAGTACTTC,CASSRDIGDEQYF
-,-,TRBJ1-6,TRBV7-2,TGTGCCAGCATCCCGACAGCAGATTATTCACCCCTCCACTTT,CASIPTADYSPLHF
-,medium-sized,TRBJ1-2,TRBV9,TGTGCCAGCAGCGAAACAGGGTTAGCTAACTATGGCTACACCTTC,CASSETGLANYGYTF
TRBD2,-,TRBJ2-3,TRBV6-6,TGTGCCAGCAGTAAACTAGCGGGAGGCACAGATACGCAGTATTTT,CASSKLAGGTDTQYF
TRBD1,-,TRBJ1-6,TRBV4-2,TGTGCCAGCAGCCAAGTCGTAACAGGGGTCTTGTTTGATAATTCACCCCTCCACTTT,CASSQVVTGVLFDNSPLHF
-,-,TRBJ2-7,TRBV2,TGTGCCAGCAGTGTCAGGCGCAGGGGAGACGAGCAGTACTTC,CASSVRRRGDEQYF
-,-,TRBJ1-5,TRBV19,TGTGCCAGTAGTATAGTTGACGGAGGCAGGTCCCAGCATTTT,CASSIVDGGRSQHF
TRBD1,-,TRBJ2-7,TRBV19,TGTGCCAGTAGTTGGGGACAGGGACCCTACGAGCAGTACTTC,CASSWGQGPYEQYF
-,-,TRBJ1-2,TRBV5-1,TGCGCCAGCAGCTTGGTGGCCGTGTCGCATGGCTACACCTTC,CASSLVAVSHGYTF
TRBD1,-,TRBJ1-2,TRBV19,TGTGCCAGTAGTATCGGTCCAGGGGGCTACTATGGCTACACCTTC,CASSIGPGGYYGYTF
TRBD2,few,TRBJ2-2,TRBV5-1,TGCGCCAGCGGGGGGGAAGCGAACACCGGGGAGCTGTTTTTT,CASGGEANTGELFF
-,-,TRBJ2-7,TRBV5-8,TGTGCCAGCAGCTTGGTGGCGAGCCGGGATGAGCAGTACTTC,CASSLVASRDEQYF
TRBD2,-,TRBJ2-7,TRBV25-1,TGTGCCTGCAGTGAAGAGACTAGCGGGAATCGGGAGCAGTACTTC,CACSEETSGNREQYF
TRBD2,-,TRBJ2-7,TRBV4-1,TGCGCCAGCAGCCAAGTACTAGCGGGAACCTACGAGCAGTACTTC,CASSQVLAGTYEQYF
TRBD1,-,TRBJ2-1,TRBV19,TGTGCCAGTACCAGGACAGGGAACAATGAGCAGTTCTTC,CASTRTGNNEQFF
-,-,TRBJ1-5,TRBV10-3,TGTGCCATCAGTGAGTCACAGGGCAGGAATCAGCCCCAGCATTTT,CAISESQGRNQPQHF
TRBD1,-,TRBJ1-1,TRBV5-4,TGTGCCAGCAGCCAAGATGCCGGGACAGGCTCCACTGAAGCTTTCTTT,CASSQDAGTGSTEAFF
-,-,TRBJ1-6,TRBV5-1,TGCGCCAGCAGTATCGCAGGGGTGTCACCCCTCCACTTT,CASSIAGVSPLHF
TRBD1,-,TRBJ1-3,TRBV7-8,TGTGCCAGCAGCCGAGAGACAGGGTCTGGAAACACCATATATTTT,CASSRETGSGNTIYF
-,-,TRBJ1-1,TRBV7-9,TGTGCCAGCAGCTTAAGCCCGTGGAGGGCGCTGAACACTGAAGCTTTCTTT,CASSLSPWRALNTEAFF